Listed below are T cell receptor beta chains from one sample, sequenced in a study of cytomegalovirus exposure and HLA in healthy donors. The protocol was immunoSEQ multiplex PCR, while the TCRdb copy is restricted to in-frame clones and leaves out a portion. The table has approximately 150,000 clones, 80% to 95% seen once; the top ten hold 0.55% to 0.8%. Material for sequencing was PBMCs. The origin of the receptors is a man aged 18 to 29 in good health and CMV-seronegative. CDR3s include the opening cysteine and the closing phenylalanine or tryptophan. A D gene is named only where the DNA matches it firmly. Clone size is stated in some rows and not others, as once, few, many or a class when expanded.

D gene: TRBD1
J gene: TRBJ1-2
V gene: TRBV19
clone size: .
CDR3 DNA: TGTGCCAGTACCCTGACAGGGTCGGGCATCTATGGCTACACCTTC
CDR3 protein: CASTLTGSGIYGYTF

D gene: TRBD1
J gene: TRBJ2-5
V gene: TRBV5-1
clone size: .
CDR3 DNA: TGCGCCAGCAGCGTAGTGGGGACAGGCCAAGAGACCCAGTACTTC
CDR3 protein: CASSVVGTGQETQYF

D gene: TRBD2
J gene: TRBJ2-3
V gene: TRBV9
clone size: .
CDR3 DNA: TGTGCCAGCAGCGCCGTTGGACTAGCGGGAGCAGATACGCAGTATTTT
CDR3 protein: CASSAVGLAGADTQYF

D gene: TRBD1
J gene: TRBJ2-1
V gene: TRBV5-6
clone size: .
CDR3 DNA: TGTGCCAGCAGCCCTCTGGGGGACAGGGGGAGAAATGAGCAGTTCTTC
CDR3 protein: CASSPLGDRGRNEQFF

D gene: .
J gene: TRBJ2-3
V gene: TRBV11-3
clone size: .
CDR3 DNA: TGTGCCAGCAGCTTACTGGGGCCAGGCACAGATACGCAGTATTTT
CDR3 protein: CASSLLGPGTDTQYF

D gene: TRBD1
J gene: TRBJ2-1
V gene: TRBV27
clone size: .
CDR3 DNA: TGTGCCAGCAGTTTATTAGGGGGCATTGTCAATGAGCAGTTCTTC
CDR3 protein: CASSLLGGIVNEQFF

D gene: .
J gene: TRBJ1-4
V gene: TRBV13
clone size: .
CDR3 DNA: TGTGCCAGCAGCTTAGACGGCGGATCGACTAATGAAAAACTGTTTTTT
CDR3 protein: CASSLDGGSTNEKLFF

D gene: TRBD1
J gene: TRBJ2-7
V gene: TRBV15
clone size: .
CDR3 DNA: TGTGCCACCAGCAGAGATCTCTCCGGACAGGCAAGCTCCTACGAGCAGTACTTC
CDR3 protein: CATSRDLSGQASSYEQYF

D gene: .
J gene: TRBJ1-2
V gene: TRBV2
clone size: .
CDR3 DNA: TGTGCCAGCAGTGAAATTGGGAACAGGAGACCCTATGGCTACACCTTC
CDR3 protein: CASSEIGNRRPYGYTF

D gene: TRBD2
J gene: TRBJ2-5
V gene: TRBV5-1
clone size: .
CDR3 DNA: TGCGCCAGCAGCTTCGCCCTTGCGGGAGGGTCGGTCCTTGGGGAAGAGACCCAGTACTTC
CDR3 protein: CASSFALAGGSVLGEETQYF

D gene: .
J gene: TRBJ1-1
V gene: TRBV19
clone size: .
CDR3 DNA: TGTGCCAGTAGGATGAGGACAGATGCGCAGGGAGCTTTCTTT
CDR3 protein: CASRMRTDAQGAFF

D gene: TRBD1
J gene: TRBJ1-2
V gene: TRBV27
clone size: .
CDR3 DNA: TGTGCCAGCAGGCCGACAGGGAATAACTATGGCTACACCTTC
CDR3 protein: CASRPTGNNYGYTF

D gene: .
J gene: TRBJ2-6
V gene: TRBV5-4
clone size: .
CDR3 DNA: TGTGCCAGCAGCAAGGGGCCCCCGACGGCGTCCTCTGGGGCCAACGTCCTGACTTTC
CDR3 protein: CASSKGPPTASSGANVLTF

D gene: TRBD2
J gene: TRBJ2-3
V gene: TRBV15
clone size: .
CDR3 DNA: TGTGCCACCAGCAGAGTAGCGGGACCCACAGATACGCAGTATTTT
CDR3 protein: CATSRVAGPTDTQYF

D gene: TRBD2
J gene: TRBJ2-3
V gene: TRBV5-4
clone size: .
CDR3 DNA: TGTGCCAGCAGCTTAGGTGTCGGCGGGGGGGATACGCAGTATTTT
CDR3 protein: CASSLGVGGGDTQYF

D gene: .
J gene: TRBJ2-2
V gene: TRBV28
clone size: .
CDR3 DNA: TGTGCCAGCCTCGTAGGGGAGCTGTTTTTT
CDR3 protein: CASLVGELFF

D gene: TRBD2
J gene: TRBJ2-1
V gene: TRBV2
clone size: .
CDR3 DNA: TGTGCCAGCAGAGCCTCCGGGGGGGCTTTTTACAATGAGCAGTTCTTC
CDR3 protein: CASRASGGAFYNEQFF

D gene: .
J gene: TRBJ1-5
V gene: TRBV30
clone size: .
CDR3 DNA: TGTGCCTGGAGTGTAGGTAGTGTTGGGCGCAATCAGCCCCAGCATTTT
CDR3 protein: CAWSVGSVGRNQPQHF

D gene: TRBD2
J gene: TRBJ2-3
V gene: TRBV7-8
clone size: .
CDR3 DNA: TGTGCCAGCAGCTTGAGCGGGGGGTATATGAATACGCAGTATTTT
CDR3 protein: CASSLSGGYMNTQYF

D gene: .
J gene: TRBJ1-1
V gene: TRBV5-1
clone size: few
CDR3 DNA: TGCGCCAGCAGCGAGGAAGGTACTGAAGCTTTCTTT
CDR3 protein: CASSEEGTEAFF

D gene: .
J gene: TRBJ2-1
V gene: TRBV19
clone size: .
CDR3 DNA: TGTGCCAGTAGTATTCAGACAAGCTCCTACAATGAGCAGTTCTTC
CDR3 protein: CASSIQTSSYNEQFF

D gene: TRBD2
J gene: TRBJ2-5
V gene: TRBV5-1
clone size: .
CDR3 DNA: TGCGCCAGCAGCCGGGGGGTTATGGAGCCCCGGAAAGAGACCCAGTACTTC
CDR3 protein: CASSRGVMEPRKETQYF

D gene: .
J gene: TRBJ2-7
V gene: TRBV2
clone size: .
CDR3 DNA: TGTGCCAGCAGCGGACAGATTTTGCAGTACTTC
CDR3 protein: CASSGQILQYF

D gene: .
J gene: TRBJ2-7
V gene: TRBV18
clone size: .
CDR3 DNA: TGTGCCAGCTCACCAGGGCAAGACGAGCAGTACTTC
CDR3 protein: CASSPGQDEQYF

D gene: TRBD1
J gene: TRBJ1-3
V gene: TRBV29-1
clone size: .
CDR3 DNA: TGCAGCGTCGAGGGACAGCCAATCTCTGGAAACACCATATATTTT
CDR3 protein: CSVEGQPISGNTIYF

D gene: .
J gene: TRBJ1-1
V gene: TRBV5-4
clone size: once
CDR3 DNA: TGTGCCAGCAGCGTATGGACAGCTACTGAAGCTTTCTTT
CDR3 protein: CASSVWTATEAFF

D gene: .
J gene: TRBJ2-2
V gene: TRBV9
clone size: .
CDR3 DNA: TGTGCCAGCAGCGTAGTGAGCGGGGAGCTGTTTTTT
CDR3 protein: CASSVVSGELFF

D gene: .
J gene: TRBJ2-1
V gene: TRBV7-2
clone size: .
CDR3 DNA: TGTGCCAGCAGCTTAGCCATCTACAATGAGCAGTTCTTC
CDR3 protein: CASSLAIYNEQFF

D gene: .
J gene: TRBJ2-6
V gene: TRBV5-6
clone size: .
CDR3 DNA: TGTGCCAGCAGCCGCAACCCAGGCTCTGGGGCCAACGTCCTGACTTTC
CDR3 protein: CASSRNPGSGANVLTF

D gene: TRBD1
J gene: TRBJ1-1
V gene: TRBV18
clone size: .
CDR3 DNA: TGTGCCAGCTCACCACTCTCGACAGGGGTGGGCACTGAAGCTTTCTTT
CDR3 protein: CASSPLSTGVGTEAFF

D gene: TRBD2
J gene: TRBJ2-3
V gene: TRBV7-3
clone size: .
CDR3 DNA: TGTGCCAGCAGCTGGCGGGGGGGCCAGGCAGATACGCAGTATTTT
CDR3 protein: CASSWRGGQADTQYF

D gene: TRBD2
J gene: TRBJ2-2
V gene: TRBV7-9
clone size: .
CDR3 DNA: TGTGCCAGCAGCACCAGAGAGCGGGGAAGAACCCGGAGCGGGGAGCTGTTTTTT
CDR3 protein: CASSTRERGRTRSGELFF

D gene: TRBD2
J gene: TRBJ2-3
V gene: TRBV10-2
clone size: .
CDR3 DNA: TGCGCCAGCAGTTCGGGGGGGGATACGCAGTATTTT
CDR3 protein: CASSSGGDTQYF

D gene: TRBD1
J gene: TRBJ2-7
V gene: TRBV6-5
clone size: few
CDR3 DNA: TGTGCCAGCAGTTACACAGGGGACAGGGCCTCCGAGCAGTACTTC
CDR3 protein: CASSYTGDRASEQYF

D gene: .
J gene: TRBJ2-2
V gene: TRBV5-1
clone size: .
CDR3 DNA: TGCGCCAGCAGCTTGCTAAGGAGCGGGGAGCTGTTTTTT
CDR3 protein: CASSLLRSGELFF